The T cell receptor beta chain described here comes from a study of blood T cells in healthy people across ages. Using a J-beta primer mix together with a sample-barcoded 5' primer, a second PCR was run for roughly 7 to 12 cycles. TCRdb re-derived calls from the 5' RACE reads in MiXCR, one entry per CDR3 protein. Of 450,000 to 650,000 distinct CDR3 sequences in the sample, around 24% were seen once. The CDR3 sequence is 15 residues long. The V end was cut by 0 bases, the J end by 3 bases, with 11 bases between. The germline V gene has CDR1 MNHEY and CDR2 SVGEGT. The sample also formed part of further work on T cells of mothers and their children. That work states: Every mother supplied over 9 million TCR beta CDR3 reads and every child 2.5 million to 3.5 million.

The gene calls are TRBV6-2 or TRBV6-3 and TRBJ1-1; D possibly corresponds to TRBD1 (5 bases). This TCR came from a boy under 18 in good health. The sequenced sample was blood. CDR3 DNA: TGTGCCAGCAGTTACTCCGGGACTCCCTACACTGAAGCTTTCTTT. It specifies CASSYSGTPYTEAFF.